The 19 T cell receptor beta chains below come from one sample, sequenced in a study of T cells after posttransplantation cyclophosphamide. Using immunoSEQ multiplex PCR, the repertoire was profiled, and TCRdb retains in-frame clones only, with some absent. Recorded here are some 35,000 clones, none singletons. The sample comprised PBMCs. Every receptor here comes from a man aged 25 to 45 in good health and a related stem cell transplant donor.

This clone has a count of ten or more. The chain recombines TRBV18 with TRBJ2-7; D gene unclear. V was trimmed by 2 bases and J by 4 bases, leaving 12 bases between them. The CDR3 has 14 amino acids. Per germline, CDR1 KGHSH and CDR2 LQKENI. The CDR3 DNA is TGTGCCAGCTCACCATTCGGTGAATCGTACGAGCAGTACTTC. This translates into CASSPFGESYEQYF.

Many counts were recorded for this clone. CDR3 nucleotides: TGTGCCAGCAGCTTACAACAGGGGAGCGTCACCGGGGAGCTGTTTTTT. This encodes CASSLQQGSVTGELFF. The J gene is TRBJ2-2, the V gene TRBV5-4; 7 bases align to TRBD1. Germline assignment: CDR1 SGHNT and CDR2 YYREEE (reference sequence). This CDR3 contains 16 residues. V trimming: 2 bases; J trimming: 4 bases; junction bases outside the gene matches: 8. Full variable domain (remainder filled in from reference TRBV5-4 and TRBJ2-2): ETGVTQSPTHLIKTRGQQVTLRCSSQSGHNTVSWYQQALGQGPQFIFQYYREEENGRGNFPPRFSGLQFPNYSSELNVNALELDDSALYLCASSLQQGSVTGELFFGEGSRLTVL.

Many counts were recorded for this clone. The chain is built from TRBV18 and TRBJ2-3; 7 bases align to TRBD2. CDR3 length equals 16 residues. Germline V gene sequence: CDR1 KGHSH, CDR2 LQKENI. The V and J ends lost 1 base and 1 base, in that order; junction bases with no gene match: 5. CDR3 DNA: TGTGCCAGCTCACCACTCTCTAGCGGTCGCACAGATACGCAGTATTTT. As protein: CASSPLSSGRTDTQYF.

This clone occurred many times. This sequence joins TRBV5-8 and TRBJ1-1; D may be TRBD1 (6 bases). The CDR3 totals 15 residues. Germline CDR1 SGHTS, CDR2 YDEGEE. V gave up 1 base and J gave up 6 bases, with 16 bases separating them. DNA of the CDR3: TGTGCCAGCAGCTTGAGGCAGGGGTACGTCGCTGAAGCTTTCTTT. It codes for CASSLRQGYVAEAFF.

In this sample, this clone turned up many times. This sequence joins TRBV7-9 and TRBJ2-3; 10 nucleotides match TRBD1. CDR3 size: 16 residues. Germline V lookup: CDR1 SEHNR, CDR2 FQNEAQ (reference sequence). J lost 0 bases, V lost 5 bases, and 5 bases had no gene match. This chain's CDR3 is CASSPGQGLSTDTQYF. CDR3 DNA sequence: TGTGCCAGCAGCCCGGGACAGGGGCTAAGCACAGATACGCAGTATTTT.

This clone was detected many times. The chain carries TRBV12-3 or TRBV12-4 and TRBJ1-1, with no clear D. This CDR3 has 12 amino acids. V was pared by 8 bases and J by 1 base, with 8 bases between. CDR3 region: CASRYSNTEAFF. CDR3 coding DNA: TGTGCCAGCCGCTATTCGAACACTGAAGCTTTCTTT.

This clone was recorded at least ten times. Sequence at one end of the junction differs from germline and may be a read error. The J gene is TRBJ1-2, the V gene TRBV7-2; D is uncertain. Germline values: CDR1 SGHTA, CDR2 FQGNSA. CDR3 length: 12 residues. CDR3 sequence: CASSLHQARSFF. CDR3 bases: TGTGCCAGCAGCTTGCACCAAGCCCGATCCTTTTTC.

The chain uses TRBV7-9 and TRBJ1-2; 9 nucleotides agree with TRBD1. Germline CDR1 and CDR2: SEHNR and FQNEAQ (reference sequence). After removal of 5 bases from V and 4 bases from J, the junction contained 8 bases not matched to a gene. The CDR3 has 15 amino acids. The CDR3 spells CASSPGGQGSYGYTF. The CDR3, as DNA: TGTGCCAGCAGCCCCGGGGGACAGGGCAGCTATGGCTACACCTTC.

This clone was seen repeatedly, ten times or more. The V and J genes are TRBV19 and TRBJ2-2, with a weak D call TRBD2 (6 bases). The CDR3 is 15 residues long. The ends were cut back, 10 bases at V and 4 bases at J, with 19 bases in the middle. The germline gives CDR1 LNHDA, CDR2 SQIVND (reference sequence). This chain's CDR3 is CATKELGGFTGELFF. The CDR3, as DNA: TGTGCCACCAAAGAGTTGGGGGGATTCACCGGGGAGCTGTTTTTT.

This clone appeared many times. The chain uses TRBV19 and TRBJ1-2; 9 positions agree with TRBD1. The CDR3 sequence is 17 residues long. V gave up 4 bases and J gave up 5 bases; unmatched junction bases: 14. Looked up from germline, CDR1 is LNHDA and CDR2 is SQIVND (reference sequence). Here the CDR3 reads CASSNAADRGRFYGYTF. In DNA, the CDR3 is TGTGCCAGTAGTAATGCAGCGGACAGGGGCAGGTTTTATGGCTACACCTTC.

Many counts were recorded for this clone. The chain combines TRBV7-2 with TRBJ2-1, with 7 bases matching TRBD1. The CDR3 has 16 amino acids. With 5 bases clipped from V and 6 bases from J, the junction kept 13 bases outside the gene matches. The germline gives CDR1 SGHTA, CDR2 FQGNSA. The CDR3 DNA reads TGTGCCAGCAGCCGGGAAGGGGGCCCGACCCCCAATGAGCAGTTCTTC. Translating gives CASSREGGPTPNEQFF.

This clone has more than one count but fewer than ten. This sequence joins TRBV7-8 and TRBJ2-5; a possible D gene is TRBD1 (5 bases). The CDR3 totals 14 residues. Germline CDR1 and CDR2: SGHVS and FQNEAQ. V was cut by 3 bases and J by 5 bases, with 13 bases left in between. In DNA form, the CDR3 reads TGTGCCAGCAGCTTGCGAGCAGGGAAGGAGACCCAGTACTTC. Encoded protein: CASSLRAGKETQYF.

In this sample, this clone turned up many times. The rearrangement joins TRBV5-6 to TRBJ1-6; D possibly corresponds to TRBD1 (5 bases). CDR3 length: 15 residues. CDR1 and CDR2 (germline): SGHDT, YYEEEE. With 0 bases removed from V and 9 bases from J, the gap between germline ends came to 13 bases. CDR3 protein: CASSLEVGVGSPLHF. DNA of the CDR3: TGTGCCAGCAGCTTGGAGGTAGGGGTCGGTTCACCCCTCCACTTT.

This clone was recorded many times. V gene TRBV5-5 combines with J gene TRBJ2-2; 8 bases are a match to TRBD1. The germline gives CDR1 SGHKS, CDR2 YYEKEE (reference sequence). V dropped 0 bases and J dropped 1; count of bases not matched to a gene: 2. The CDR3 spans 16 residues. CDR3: CASSLDTGGNTGELFF. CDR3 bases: TGTGCCAGCAGCTTGGATACAGGGGGGAACACCGGGGAGCTGTTTTTT. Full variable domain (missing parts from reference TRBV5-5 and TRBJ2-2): DAGVTQSPTHLIKTRGQQVTLRCSPISGHKSVSWYQQVLGQGPQFIFQYYEKEERGRGNFPDRFSARQFPNYSSELNVNALLLGDSALYLCASSLDTGGNTGELFFGEGSRLTVL.

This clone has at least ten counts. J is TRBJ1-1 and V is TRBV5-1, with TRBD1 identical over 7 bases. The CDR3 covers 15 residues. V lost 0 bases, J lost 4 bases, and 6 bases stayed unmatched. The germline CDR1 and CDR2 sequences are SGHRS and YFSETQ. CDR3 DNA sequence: TGCGCCAGCAGCTTGGACGGACAGGACGGCACTGAAGCTTTCTTT. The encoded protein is CASSLDGQDGTEAFF.

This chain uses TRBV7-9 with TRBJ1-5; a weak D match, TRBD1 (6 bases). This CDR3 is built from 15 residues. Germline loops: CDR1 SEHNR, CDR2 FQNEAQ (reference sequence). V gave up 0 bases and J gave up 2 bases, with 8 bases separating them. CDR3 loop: CASSLADSGNQPQHF. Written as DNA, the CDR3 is TGTGCCAGCAGCTTAGCGGACAGTGGCAATCAGCCCCAGCATTTT.

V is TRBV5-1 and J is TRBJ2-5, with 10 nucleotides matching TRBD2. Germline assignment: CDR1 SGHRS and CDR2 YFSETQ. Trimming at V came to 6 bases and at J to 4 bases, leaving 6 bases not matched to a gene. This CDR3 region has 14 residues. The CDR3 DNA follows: TGCGCCAGCACTTCTAGCGGGGGATTAGAGACCCAGTACTTC. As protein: CASTSSGGLETQYF.

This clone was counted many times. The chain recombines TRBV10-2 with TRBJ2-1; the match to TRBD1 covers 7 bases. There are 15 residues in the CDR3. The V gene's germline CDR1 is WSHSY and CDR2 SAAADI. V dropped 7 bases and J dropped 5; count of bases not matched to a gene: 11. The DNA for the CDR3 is TGCGCCAGCACCGAGGGAAGGGGGCGGAACAATGAGCAGTTCTTC. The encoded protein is CASTEGRGRNNEQFF.

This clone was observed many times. The CDR3 protein is CATSALPGSNQPQHF. The DNA of the CDR3 is TGTGCCACCAGTGCTCTCCCGGGTAGCAATCAGCCCCAGCATTTT. The chain links TRBV24-1 to TRBJ1-5; D ambiguous. The CDR3 runs to 15 residues. CDR1 and CDR2 from the germline V gene are KGHDR and SFDVKD. The V end was cut by 5 bases, the J end by 0 bases, with 10 bases between.